The clone carrying this T cell receptor (beta chain) has at least ten counts. Its antigen is currently unknown. V lost 3 bases to trimming and J lost 4 bases; unmatched junction nucleotides: 0. The CDR3 is made up of 14 amino acids. These data are taken from a study of T-cell reconstitution after alpha-beta-depleted transplantation in children. The study's findings and limits: Day-60 TCRbeta diversity that was high in some patients was derived from surviving recipient T cells and thymic progenitors. Several hundred expanded graft clones reportedly supplied alpha-beta T cells about two months after transplant.

Molecular barcoding with unique molecular identifiers was used for the TCRbeta library. Using its own MiXCR run on the PCR reads, TCRdb lists one record per CDR3 protein. The repertoire holds hundreds of thousands of distinct CDR3 sequences, with over 10% as singletons. The source of this sequence is a male patient younger than 18 who had a stem cell transplant for acute myeloid leukemia, so the T cells may come from the graft donor. The sequencing used PBMCs, mostly from graft donor cells, collected 360 days after TCRalphabeta/CD19-depleted stem cell transplant. J is TRBJ2-2 and V is TRBV12-3 or TRBV12-4; TRBD1 matches at 9 bases. CDR3 sequence: CASSLTGGTGELFF. The CDR3 DNA follows: TGTGCCAGCAGTTTGACAGGGGGCACCGGGGAGCTGTTTTTT.